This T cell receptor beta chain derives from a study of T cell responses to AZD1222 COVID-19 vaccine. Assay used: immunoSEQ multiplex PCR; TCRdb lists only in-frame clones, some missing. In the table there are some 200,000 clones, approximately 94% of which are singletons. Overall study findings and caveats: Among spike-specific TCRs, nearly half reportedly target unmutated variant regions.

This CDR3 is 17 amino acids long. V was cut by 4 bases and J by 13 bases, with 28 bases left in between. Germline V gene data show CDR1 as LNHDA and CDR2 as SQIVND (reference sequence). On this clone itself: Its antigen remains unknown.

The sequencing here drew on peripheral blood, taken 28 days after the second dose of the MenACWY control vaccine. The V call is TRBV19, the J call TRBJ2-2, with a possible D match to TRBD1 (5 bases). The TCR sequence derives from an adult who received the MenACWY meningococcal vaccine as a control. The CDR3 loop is CASSTERRQTLPSRLFF. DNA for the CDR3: TGTGCCAGTAGTACGGAAAGAAGACAGACCCTCCCCTCGCGGCTGTTTTTT.